The 10 T cell receptor beta chains in this list originate from one sample, sequenced in a study of early T cells in non-severe SARS-CoV-2 infection. From the 5' RACE reads, TCRdb called clonotypes with MiXCR, one entry per CDR3 protein. Of nearly 50,000 distinct CDR3 sequences listed, under 7.5% are singletons. Specimen: whole blood, collected at baseline. The receptor source for this set is an adult who was a healthcare worker with PCR-confirmed SARS-CoV-2 infection or an uninfected control (not recorded which).

The chain links TRBV7-9 to TRBJ2-5; weak D call: TRBD1 (5 bases). The CDR3 totals 14 residues. Trimming took off 0 bases at V and 5 bases at J, with 10 bases between the two ends. Germline lookup yields CDR1 SEHNR and CDR2 FQNEAQ (reference sequence). DNA of the CDR3: TGTGCCAGCAGCTTAGCGTTAGGGGTGGAGACCCAGTACTTC. It codes for CASSLALGVETQYF.

There are many counts of this clonotype. The J gene is TRBJ1-2, the V gene TRBV12-3 or TRBV12-4; D is unclear. V was cut by 2 bases and J by 4 bases, with 5 bases left in between. This CDR3 is built from 12 residues. CDR3 in amino acids: CASSLSVYGYTF. In nucleotides, the CDR3 is TGTGCCAGCAGTTTATCAGTCTATGGCTACACCTTC.

This clonotype was seen more than once but under ten times. The rearrangement uses TRBV29-1 and TRBJ2-7; maybe TRBD1 (5 bases). Germline V gives CDR1 SQVTM, CDR2 ANQGSEA. The CDR3 covers 12 residues. V gave up 4 bases and J gave up 0 bases, with 7 bases separating them. The CDR3 here is CSVGQSSYEQYF. Here the CDR3 DNA reads TGCAGCGTTGGACAGAGCTCCTACGAGCAGTACTTC.

This chain links TRBV29-1 with TRBJ1-1, with D unresolved. There are 12 residues in the CDR3. Trimming left V 6 bases short and J 1 base short, with 9 bases between. The germline CDR1 and CDR2 sequences are SQVTM and ANQGSEA. The CDR3 sequence: CSVRQSNTEAFF. DNA for the CDR3: TGCAGCGTAAGGCAGTCGAACACTGAAGCTTTCTTT.

This clonotype showed up many times. This chain uses TRBV29-1 with TRBJ2-2, with 9 nucleotides matching TRBD1. The V and J ends lost 3 bases and 7 bases, in that order; junction bases with no gene match: 6. Germline CDR1 and CDR2: SQVTM and ANQGSEA. This CDR3 has 14 residues. In DNA form, the CDR3 reads TGCAGCGTTGAGGAGGGACAGGGTGGCGGGGAGCTGTTTTTT. Translation gives CSVEEGQGGGELFF.

This clonotype occurred many times. The gene calls are TRBV2 and TRBJ1-2; D not certain. Germline V gene sequence: CDR1 SNHLY, CDR2 FYNNEI. This CDR3 spans 12 amino acids. With 9 bases removed from V and 4 bases from J, the gap between germline ends came to 12 bases. CDR3 bases: TGTGCCAGTTTTCATGGACGCTATGGCTACACCTTC. This codes for CASFHGRYGYTF. The variable domain in full, with the rest retrieved from reference TRBV2 and TRBJ1-2, is EPEVTQTPSHQVTQMGQEVILRCVPISNHLYFYWYRQILGQKVEFLVSFYNNEISEKSEIFDDQFSVERPDGSNFTLKIRSTKLEDSAMYFCASFHGRYGYTFGSGTRLTVV.

At least ten counts were recorded for this clonotype. The J gene is TRBJ1-6, the V gene TRBV7-6; 7 bases align to TRBD1. Per germline, CDR1 SGHVS and CDR2 FNYEAQ. The CDR3 has 16 residues. Unmatched junction bases numbered 10, after V lost 2 bases and J lost 9 bases. The CDR3 DNA reads as TGTGCCAGCAGCTTATCGACAGGGATGGTCGGTTCACCCCTCCACTTT. This encodes CASSLSTGMVGSPLHF. The full variable domain, completed using reference TRBV7-6 and TRBJ1-6, is GAGVSQSPRYKVTKRGQDVALRCDPISGHVSLYWYRQALGQGPEFLTYFNYEAQQDKSGLPNDRFSAERPEGSISTLTIQRTEQRDSAMYRCASSLSTGMVGSPLHFGNGTRLTVT.

This clonotype was recorded many times. The chain has TRBV18 and TRBJ2-1; TRBD2 agrees at 10 bases. Germline V gene lookup returns CDR1 KGHSH and CDR2 LQKENI. Germline trimming cut 8 bases from V and 6 bases from J; bases unmatched to any gene: 7. The CDR3 runs 14 residues. CDR3 loop: CASAPSGSINEQFF. The CDR3 bases are TGTGCCAGCGCGCCTAGCGGGAGCATCAATGAGCAGTTCTTC.

This clonotype was picked up many times. The chain combines TRBV9 with TRBJ2-1; 8 nucleotides align to TRBD2. Germline trimming cut 3 bases from V and 8 bases from J; bases unmatched to any gene: 7. CDR1 is SGDLS and CDR2 is YYNGEE in the germline V gene. The CDR3 loop spans 14 amino acids. The CDR3 bases are TGTGCCAGCAGCGGGCGGACTAGCCGCGATGAGCAGTTCTTC. This translates into CASSGRTSRDEQFF. The full variable domain, its missing parts supplied by reference TRBV9 and TRBJ2-1, is DSGVTQTPKHLITATGQRVTLRCSPRSGDLSVYWYQQSLDQGLQFLIQYYNGEERAKGNILERFSAQQFPDLHSELNLSSLELGDSALYFCASSGRTSRDEQFFGPGTRLTVL.

This clonotype was seen repeatedly, ten times or more. The chain joins TRBV11-1 to TRBJ2-3; D might be TRBD2 (6 bases). CDR3 length: 16 amino acids. V lost 1 base to trimming and J lost 2 bases, with 13 bases between them. Germline loops: CDR1 SGHAT, CDR2 FQDESV (reference sequence). In DNA form, the CDR3 reads TGTGCCAGCAGCTTAGACTTCGGGAGATACACAGATACGCAGTATTTT. It translates to CASSLDFGRYTDTQYF. Complete variable domain (other parts from reference TRBV11-1 and TRBJ2-3): EAEVAQSPRYKITEKSQAVAFWCDPISGHATLYWYRQILGQGPELLVQFQDESVVDDSQLPKDRFSAERLKGVDSTLKIQPAELGDSAMYLCASSLDFGRYTDTQYFGPGTRLTVL.